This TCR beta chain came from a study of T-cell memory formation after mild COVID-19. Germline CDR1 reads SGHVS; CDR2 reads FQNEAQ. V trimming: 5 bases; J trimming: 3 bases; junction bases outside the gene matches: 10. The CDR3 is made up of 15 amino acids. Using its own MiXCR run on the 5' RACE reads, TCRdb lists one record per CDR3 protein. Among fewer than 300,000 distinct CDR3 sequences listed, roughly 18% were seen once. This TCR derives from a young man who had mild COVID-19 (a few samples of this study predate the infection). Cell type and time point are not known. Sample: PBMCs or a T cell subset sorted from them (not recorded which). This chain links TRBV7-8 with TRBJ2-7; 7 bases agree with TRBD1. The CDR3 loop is CASSPFRDSLYEQYF. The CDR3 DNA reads TGTGCCAGCAGCCCCTTCCGGGACAGCCTCTACGAGCAGTACTTC.